This TCR beta chain appears in the sequencing data of a study of cytotoxic CD8 clonotypes in ibrutinib-treated CLL. The protocol was immunoSEQ multiplex PCR, while the TCRdb copy is restricted to in-frame clones and leaves out a portion. The sample includes some 98,000 clones, around 80% of them seen just once. Study outcomes and limitations: Exceeding age-matched healthy donors, baseline clonality also tracked the counts of circulating CD8+ T cells.

This clone was seen once. Its antigen is still unknown. The CDR3 runs 14 residues. V lost 6 bases and J lost 5; bases outside the gene matches: 7. Looked up from germline, CDR1 is SGHTA and CDR2 is FQGTGA. The chain has TRBV7-3 and TRBJ1-1, with 9 bases aligning to TRBD1. Sequenced material: PBMCs, taken after 12 months of ibrutinib treatment. The TCR was taken from a human donor with chronic lymphocytic leukemia. CDR3 DNA: TGTGCCAGCAGTACAGGGGGCCAAGGGACTGAAGCTTTCTTT. As protein: CASSTGGQGTEAFF.